This T cell receptor (beta chain) was recorded in a study of blood T cell repertoires in COVID-19. Across the study: Sources were T cells, B-cell-depleted T cells, or PBMCs; the material itself was cDNA or gDNA.

V was pared by 4 bases and J by 3 bases, with 5 bases of the junction left unmatched. Germline assignment: CDR1 LNHNV and CDR2 YYDKDF (reference sequence). The CDR3 spans 15 residues. Per the original data handling: Amplification of reference gene primers provided the estimated nucleated cell counts. Produced via immunoSEQ multiplex PCR; TCRdb's table is partial and in-frame only. Clone size and V and J calls were adopted from that table, with D and trimming inferred from the DNA. The table includes some 99,000 clones, about nine tenths detected once. The receptor was isolated from a human donor in a cohort sampled during active COVID-19. The specimen was peripheral blood. The rearrangement uses TRBV15 and TRBJ1-1; 10 positions agree with TRBD1. The CDR3 spells CATSKPTGGHTEAFF. CDR3 nucleotides: TGTGCCACCAGCAAACCGACAGGGGGCCACACTGAAGCTTTCTTT.